Following are 23 T cell receptor beta chains from one sample sequenced in a study of blood T cell repertoires in COVID-19. The assay was immunoSEQ multiplex PCR, and TCRdb's table has in-frame clones only and misses some. The sample records 80,000 to 130,000 clones, around 90% being singletons. Sequenced material: peripheral blood. The origin of the receptors is a woman aged 55-75 years with acute or convalescent COVID-19.

This clone was recorded once. The chain joins TRBV6-2 or TRBV6-3 to TRBJ1-5; 7 nucleotides line up with TRBD1. Germline loops: CDR1 MNHEY, CDR2 SVGEGT. The CDR3 has 13 residues. Trimming removed 5 bases from V and 4 bases from J; junction bases left unmatched: 2. The CDR3 nucleotides read TGTGCCAGCAGTCTGACAGGGAATCAGCCCCAGCATTTT. Its protein is CASSLTGNQPQHF.

For this clone: Other DNA sequences from this sample encode an identical CDR3 as well. The chain employs TRBV27 and TRBJ2-5, with TRBD1 identical over 7 bases. V gave up 2 bases and J gave up 2 bases; unmatched junction bases: 2. CDR3 size: 14 residues. Germline CDR1 and CDR2: MNHEY and SMNVEV (reference sequence). The CDR3 DNA sequence: TGTGCCAGCAGTTTACCGGGACAGCAAGAGACCCAGTACTTC. Translating it yields CASSLPGQQETQYF.

This clone was seen just once. The J gene is TRBJ1-2, the V gene TRBV28; 12 bases match TRBD1. V lost 5 bases to trimming and J lost 4 bases; unmatched junction nucleotides: 5. This CDR3 is built from 15 residues. CDR1 is MDHEN and CDR2 is SYDVKM in the germline V gene. The CDR3 spells CASSLGTGGAYGYTF. For the CDR3, the DNA is TGTGCCAGCAGTCTCGGGACAGGGGGCGCCTATGGCTACACCTTC.

The chain recombines TRBV27 with TRBJ2-4; a possible D gene is TRBD2 (5 bases). Trimming cost V 6 bases and J 8 bases, with 14 bases left between them. Germline V CDR1 and CDR2: MNHEY, SMNVEV (reference sequence). This CDR3 has 13 amino acids. Here the CDR3 DNA reads TGTGCCAGCAGGCCTCTCTCCGGGGACATTCAGTACTTC. This sequence encodes CASRPLSGDIQYF.

The chain is built from TRBV10-3 and TRBJ1-2, with 8 bases identical to TRBD1. This CDR3 contains 14 residues. Germline V lookup: CDR1 ENHRY, CDR2 SYGVKD. Unmatched junction bases numbered 5, after V lost 5 bases and J lost 3 bases. The CDR3 DNA reads as TGTGCCATCAGTCTCGGACAGGGCGACTATGGCTACACCTTC. Its translation: CAISLGQGDYGYTF.

The rearrangement uses TRBV6-1 and TRBJ2-3; a possible D gene is TRBD2 (7 bases). Germline CDR1 and CDR2: MNHNS and SASEGT. This CDR3 is built from 16 residues. With 2 bases removed from V and 2 bases from J, the gap between germline ends came to 14 bases. The CDR3 region is CASSESEGGVTDTQYF. DNA of the CDR3: TGTGCCAGCAGTGAATCAGAAGGGGGGGTCACAGATACGCAGTATTTT.

The chain recombines TRBV7-2 with TRBJ2-7; D unclear. Trimming took off 5 bases at V and 3 bases at J, with 11 bases between the two ends. The length of the CDR3 is 13 residues. The germline gives CDR1 SGHTA, CDR2 FQGNSA. The CDR3 DNA reads TGTGCCAGCAGCCCTCCTCCCCTCTACGAGCAGTACTTC. Protein product: CASSPPPLYEQYF.

The sample holds one count of this clone. The chain joins TRBV13 to TRBJ2-7, with 8 positions matching TRBD1. The germline gives CDR1 PRHDT, CDR2 FYEKMQ (reference sequence). Unmatched junction bases numbered 6, after V lost 1 base and J lost 1 base. This CDR3 has 16 amino acids. The CDR3 loop reads CASSLARGLLSYEQYF. CDR3 nucleotides: TGTGCCAGCAGCTTAGCCAGGGGGCTGCTATCCTACGAGCAGTACTTC.

The chain links TRBV9 to TRBJ1-1, with 9 bases lining up with TRBD1. After removal of 0 bases from V and 10 bases from J, the junction contained 10 bases not matched to a gene. In germline, CDR1 is SGDLS, CDR2 YYNGEE. The CDR3 contains 15 residues. The CDR3 region has the DNA TGTGCCAGCAGCGTAGGCTGGACAGGGGCCGGGGGAGCTTTCTTT. It codes for CASSVGWTGAGGAFF. Filled out from reference TRBV9 and TRBJ1-1, the complete variable domain reads DSGVTQTPKHLITATGQRVTLRCSPRSGDLSVYWYQQSLDQGLQFLIQYYNGEERAKGNILERFSAQQFPDLHSELNLSSLELGDSALYFCASSVGWTGAGGAFFGQGTRLTVV.

This chain joins TRBV6-5 and TRBJ1-5, with 8 bases aligning to TRBD1. This CDR3 comprises 15 residues. The trim removed 5 bases at V and 2 bases at J, leaving 5 bases unmatched. Germline values: CDR1 MNHEY, CDR2 SVGAGI. The CDR3 region is CASSRQGRGNQPQHF. CDR3 coding DNA: TGTGCCAGCAGTCGACAGGGGAGGGGCAATCAGCCCCAGCATTTT.

The CDR3 loop is CASSQIQDYGYTF. The CDR3 DNA sequence: TGTGCCAGCAGCCAGATACAGGACTATGGCTACACCTTC. The chain is built from TRBV3-1 (or the pseudogene TRBV3-2) and TRBJ1-2; TRBD1 is a possible D gene (5 bases). The CDR3 has 13 amino acids. Germline CDR1 and CDR2: LGHDT and YNNKEL (reference sequence). V was trimmed by 3 bases and J by 3 bases, leaving 8 bases between them.

The genes are TRBV9 and TRBJ1-1; TRBD1 aligns across 8 bases. From germline, CDR1 is SGDLS and CDR2 YYNGEE. The CDR3 is 13 amino acids. The V gene end was trimmed by 3 bases and the J gene end by 4 bases; junction bases not matched to a gene: 2. In DNA, the CDR3 is TGTGCCAGCAGCGGACAGGGGATCACTGAAGCTTTCTTT. It is translated as CASSGQGITEAFF.

The V and J genes are TRBV6-4 and TRBJ1-5; a possible D gene is TRBD1 (5 bases). The V gene's germline CDR1 is MRHNA and CDR2 SNTAGT. The CDR3 length is 13 residues. Trimming pared 2 bases from V and 7 bases from J, leaving 9 bases between. The CDR3 DNA follows: TGTGCCAGCAGTGACCTGGAGGGGCAGCCCCAGCATTTT. As protein: CASSDLEGQPQHF.

For this clone: A read error may account for a junction end that differs from germline. The V and J genes are TRBV23-1 and TRBJ1-1; D may be TRBD1 (5 bases). TRBV23-1 is labeled an ORF, and its function is uncertain. This CDR3 contains 16 residues. CDR3 DNA: TGCGCCAGCTTCTTTTCGCGGGGGACTGAGAACGCTGAAGCTTTCTTT. It is translated as CASFFSRGTENAEAFF.

The rearrangement links TRBV6-1 to TRBJ2-1; 9 positions agree with TRBD2. The CDR3 is 15 residues long. Trimming removed 2 bases from V and 8 bases from J; junction bases left unmatched: 7. CDR1 is MNHNS and CDR2 is SASEGT in the germline V gene. CDR3 protein: CASSEMAGGPDEQFF. The CDR3, as DNA: TGTGCCAGCAGTGAAATGGCGGGAGGGCCAGATGAGCAGTTCTTC.

This chain uses TRBV24-1 with TRBJ1-2; TRBD1 agrees at 8 bases. Losses at the gene ends were 4 bases for V and 5 bases for J; bases not matched to a gene: 8. The CDR3 loop spans 15 amino acids. Germline V gene sequence: CDR1 KGHDR, CDR2 SFDVKD. The CDR3 spells CATSEKGQGPYGYTF. Written as DNA, the CDR3 is TGTGCCACCAGTGAGAAAGGACAGGGACCATATGGCTACACCTTC.

This clone was recorded only once. The chain uses TRBV28 and TRBJ1-2, with D maybe TRBD1 (6 bases). Trimming cost V 8 bases and J 4 bases, with 14 bases left between them. The length of the CDR3 is 13 residues. Germline V gene lookup returns CDR1 MDHEN and CDR2 SYDVKM. As DNA, the CDR3 is TGTGCCAGCTACTCGACAGGAATCTATGGCTACACCTTC. Its translation is CASYSTGIYGYTF.

The CDR3 sequence is CASSSGTGGNEKLFF. CDR3 bases: TGCGCCAGCAGCTCCGGGACAGGGGGTAATGAAAAACTGTTTTTT. The chain has TRBV5-1 and TRBJ1-4; the match to TRBD1 covers 11 bases. J lost 4 bases, V lost 3 bases, and 2 bases had no gene match. The CDR3 has 15 amino acids. The V gene's germline CDR1 is SGHRS and CDR2 YFSETQ.

This clone has a single count. The chain recombines TRBV12-1 with TRBJ2-3; the table's D gene call, TRBD2, was not cross checked with the DNA. TRBV12-1 corresponds to a pseudogene. This CDR3 comprises 16 residues. In DNA form, the CDR3 reads TGTGCCAGCAGCTTCATGAAAGCGGGAAGCACAGATACGCAGTATTTT. Residues: CASSFMKAGSTDTQYF.

This clone was counted only a few times. V and J are TRBV9 and TRBJ1-1; perhaps TRBD1 as D (6 bases). The CDR3 consists of 15 residues. V lost 4 bases to trimming and J lost 4 bases, with 17 bases between them. Per germline, CDR1 SGDLS and CDR2 YYNGEE. CDR3 DNA sequence: TGTGCCAGCAGCCTCCGGGGAGGGGGAGTCACTGAAGCTTTCTTT. Translating it yields CASSLRGGGVTEAFF. Supplemented by reference TRBV9 and TRBJ1-1, the full variable domain reads DSGVTQTPKHLITATGQRVTLRCSPRSGDLSVYWYQQSLDQGLQFLIQYYNGEERAKGNILERFSAQQFPDLHSELNLSSLELGDSALYFCASSLRGGGVTEAFFGQGTRLTVV.

For the CDR3, the DNA is TGTGCCTGGAGTGTAGACAAAGTCGATTCACCCCTCCACTTT. It is translated as CAWSVDKVDSPLHF. The chain has TRBV30 and TRBJ1-6; D is unresolved. CDR1 is GTSNPN and CDR2 is SVGIG in the germline V gene (reference sequence). The CDR3 has 14 residues. V was cut by 0 bases and J by 8 bases, with 11 bases left in between.

The chain employs TRBV30 and TRBJ2-5, with D unclear. Trimming left V 1 base short and J 2 bases short, with 17 bases between. Germline CDR1 is GTSNPN and CDR2 is SVGIG (reference sequence). The CDR3 length is 16 residues. In DNA form, the CDR3 reads TGTGCCTGGAGTGGTTGGCCTAGTTTGGATCAAGAGACCCAGTACTTC. It translates to CAWSGWPSLDQETQYF. Drawing the rest from reference TRBV30 and TRBJ2-5, the complete variable domain is SQTIHQWPATLVQPVGSPLSLECTVEGTSNPNLYWYRQAAGRGLQLLFYSVGIGQISSEVPQNLSASRPQDRQFILSSKKLLLSDSGFYLCAWSGWPSLDQETQYFGPGTRLLVL.

The genes are TRBV5-1 and TRBJ2-1, with 9 bases that match TRBD2. Germline V lookup: CDR1 SGHRS, CDR2 YFSETQ. This CDR3 spans 17 amino acids. The trim removed 4 bases at V and 1 base at J, leaving 9 bases unmatched. CDR3 amino acids: CASSPGGAGGSYNEQFF. CDR3 coding DNA: TGCGCCAGCAGCCCCGGGGGAGCGGGAGGTTCCTACAATGAGCAGTTCTTC.